This T cell receptor beta chain was retrieved from a study of blood T cell repertoires in COVID-19. Whole-study context: Whether acute or convalescent, the COVID-19 samples came from the United States, Italy and Spain.

Across 20 to 25 US areas, participants ranged in age from roughly 18 to 89 years. Recovered participants had two consecutive negative NP/OP PCR tests, healthcare professional clearance, or symptom resolution. Original processing notes: The authors estimated nucleated cell counts from reference gene primer amplification. Generated by immunoSEQ multiplex PCR, the TCRdb table keeps only in-frame clones and is missing some. V, J and clone size are those of that table, while D and trimming were read from the DNA. The top ten hold roughly 5.3% of the sample, which has fewer than 400,000 clones, approximately 88% seen once. The CDR3 has 16 residues. Trimming took off 5 bases at V and 2 bases at J, with 18 bases between the two ends. Germline assignment: CDR1 MDHEN and CDR2 SYDVKM.

V usage is TRBV28 and J usage is TRBJ2-5; a possible D gene is TRBD2 (5 bases). The TCR comes from a man between 60 and 70 years old who had recovered from COVID-19. Input material: PBMCs or T cells enriched from blood (not recorded which). In DNA, the CDR3 is TGTGCCAGCAGTGGGTGGGAACGCGGGCTTCAAGAGACCCAGTACTTC. This encodes CASSGWERGLQETQYF.